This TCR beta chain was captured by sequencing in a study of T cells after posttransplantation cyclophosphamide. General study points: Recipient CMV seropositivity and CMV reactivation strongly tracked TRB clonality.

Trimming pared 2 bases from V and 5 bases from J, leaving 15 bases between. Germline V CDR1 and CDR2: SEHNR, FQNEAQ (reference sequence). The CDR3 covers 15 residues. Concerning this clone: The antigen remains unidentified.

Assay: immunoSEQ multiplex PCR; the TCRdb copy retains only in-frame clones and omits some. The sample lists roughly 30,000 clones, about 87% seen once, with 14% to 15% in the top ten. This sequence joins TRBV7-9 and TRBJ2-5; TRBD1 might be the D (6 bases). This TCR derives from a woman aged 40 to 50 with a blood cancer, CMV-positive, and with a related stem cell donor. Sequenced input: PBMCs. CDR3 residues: CASSLTTGGEETQYF. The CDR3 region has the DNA TGTGCCAGCAGCTTAACGACAGGTGGGGAGGAGACCCAGTACTTC.